This T cell receptor (beta chain) comes out of a study of shared clonotypes between healthy human individuals. For the study at large: Each donor's CD8 memory used one plate, CD8 naive two, each CD4 subset three. Study-level results: Naive subsets, compared against memory subsets, generally had larger estimated richness values. Around 4.7% of naive CD4 clonotypes were shared across a few donors. Sorted-subset samples were not fully sequenced, rarefaction indicated.

About this clone: Its specificity is unknown.

Profiling relied on immunoSEQ multiplex PCR, and the TCRdb table lists in-frame clones only, not all of them. The sample has 2 million to 2.5 million clones; under 97% are singletons. CDR1 and CDR2 from the germline V gene are SGHRS and YFSETQ. The V gene lost 7 bases and the J gene lost 0 bases, with 16 bases spanning the gap. The CDR3 is made up of 16 amino acids. The chain combines TRBV5-1 with TRBJ1-4; D is possibly TRBD1 (6 bases). The sample taken for sequencing was naive CD4+ T cells sorted from blood. Documented subset: CD45RA+ positively selected. This sequence originates from a man younger than 30 in good health. CDR3 DNA sequence: TGCGCCAGCTCTGAAGGCGGGACAACAACTAATGAAAAACTGTTTTTT. Its translation is CASSEGGTTTNEKLFF.